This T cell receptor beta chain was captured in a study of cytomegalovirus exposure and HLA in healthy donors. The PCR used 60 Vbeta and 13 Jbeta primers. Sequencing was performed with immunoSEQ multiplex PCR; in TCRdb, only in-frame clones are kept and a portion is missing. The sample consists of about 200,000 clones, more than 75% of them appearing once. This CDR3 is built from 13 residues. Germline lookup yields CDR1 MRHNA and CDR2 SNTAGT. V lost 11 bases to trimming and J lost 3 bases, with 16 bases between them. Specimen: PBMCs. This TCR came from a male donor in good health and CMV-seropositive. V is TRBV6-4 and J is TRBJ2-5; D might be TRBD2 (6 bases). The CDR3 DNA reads TGTGCCCCACGACTAGAATTAGAAGAGACCCAGTACTTC. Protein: CAPRLELEETQYF.